The 17 T cell receptor beta chains given below trace back to one sample, sequenced in a study of tumor-infiltrating lymphocytes in primary liver carcinoma. Unsorted whole blood yielded the blood RNA, and germline DNA was also extracted. The researchers produced TCR beta cDNA from around 500 ng total RNA with a constant-region primer. Slightly modified ARM-PCR, run as three nested multiplex PCR rounds, produced the TCR beta libraries. Researchers ran the first two PCR rounds for roughly 11 cycles each with TRBV1-TRBV30 forward primers and a C-beta reverse primer. Each CDR3 protein gets one entry after TCRdb re-called the multiplex PCR reads with MiXCR. The sample lists hundreds of thousands of distinct CDR3 sequences, roughly 60% occurring once. The sample was peripheral blood. The receptors originated from a woman aged 25 to 45 with primary liver carcinoma and hepatitis B virus infection.

The chain has TRBV5-8 and TRBJ1-5; weak D call: TRBD1 (6 bases). Trimming left V 2 bases short and J 1 base short, with 16 bases between. Germline CDR1 is SGHTS and CDR2 is YDEGEE. The CDR3 is made up of 17 amino acids. CDR3 sequence: CASSFYGRGESNQPQHF. The CDR3 coding sequence is TGTGCCAGCAGCTTTTACGGCAGGGGTGAGAGCAATCAGCCCCAGCATTTT.

The table lists this clonotype with a few counts. This chain uses TRBV28 with TRBJ2-3, with D uncertain. CDR1 is MDHEN, CDR2 SYDVKM, per germline. V lost 2 bases to trimming and J lost 3 bases, with 9 bases between them. This CDR3 is 14 amino acids long. The CDR3 here is CASSLRQLTDTQYF. CDR3 DNA: TGTGCCAGCAGTTTAAGACAACTAACAGATACGCAGTATTTT.

This clonotype was recorded only once. The junction departs from the called germline gene at one end, perhaps through a read error. In DNA form, the CDR3 reads TGTGCCGGCAGCTTATCGGGCGGACGAGGGGAGCAGTTCTTC. Encoded protein: CAGSLSGGRGEQFF. This chain connects TRBV11-1 to TRBJ2-1; maybe TRBD2 (5 bases). The germline CDR1 and CDR2 sequences are SGHAT and FQDESV (reference sequence). There are 14 residues in the CDR3.

In regard to this clonotype: A junction end diverges from the germline sequence, so it may reflect a read error. The gene calls are TRBV11-2 and TRBJ2-2, with a tentative D call TRBD2 (6 bases). Germline lookup yields CDR1 SGHAT and CDR2 FQNNGV. The CDR3 runs 15 residues. This CDR3 is CASRSGLGRTGVLFF. As DNA, the CDR3 is TGCGCCAGCAGGAGCGGGTTGGGGAGGACCGGGGTGCTGTTTTTT. The complete variable domain, with remaining parts taken from reference TRBV11-2 and TRBJ2-2, reads EAGVAQSPRYKIIEKRQSVAFWCNPISGHATLYWYQQILGQGPKLLIQFQNNGVVDDSQLPKDRFSAERLKGVDSTLKIQPAKLEDSAVYLCASRSGLGRTGVLFFGEGSRLTVL.

Note on this clonotype: Germline and junction disagree at one end, which may indicate a read error. The V and J genes are TRBV24-1 and TRBJ1-5; D gene ambiguous. This CDR3 comprises 14 residues. CDR1 and CDR2 (germline): KGHDR, SFDVKD. In DNA, the CDR3 is TGTGCCACCCAAGGTCCGTTGAGCAATCAGCCACAGCATTTT. Translation gives CATQGPLSNQPQHF.

This clonotype was counted between two and nine times. The J gene is TRBJ2-7, the V gene TRBV7-9; TRBD1 matches at 11 bases. Germline CDR1 reads SEHNR; CDR2 reads FQNEAQ (reference sequence). With V trimmed by 0 bases and J by 3 bases, 7 bases remained unmatched. The CDR3 has 17 residues. The CDR3 protein is CASSLARGQGAFYEQYF. The CDR3 nucleotides are TGTGCCAGCAGCTTAGCGCGTGGACAGGGGGCCTTCTACGAGCAGTACTTC.

This clonotype showed up just once. The final CDR3 position lacks the conserved phenylalanine or tryptophan, pointing to a likely read error. The chain has TRBV4-1 and TRBJ2-1, with D possibly matching TRBD2 (6 bases). This CDR3 is built from 12 residues. The germline CDR1 and CDR2 sequences are MGHRA and YSYEKL. Here the CDR3 DNA reads TGCGCCAGCAGCGGAGGGGCCAATGAACAGTTCTTA. This gives the protein CASSGGANEQFL.

This clonotype was seen at least ten times. The V gene is TRBV6-2 or TRBV6-3, the J gene TRBJ2-1; tentative D call: TRBD2 (5 bases). Germline loops: CDR1 MNHEY, CDR2 SVGEGT. V was clipped by 2 bases and J by 14 bases, with 13 bases between them. This CDR3 spans 12 amino acids. The CDR3 nucleotides read TGTGCCAGCAGTTACATCGGTAGAGGGAAGTTCTTC. Protein product: CASSYIGRGKFF.

Of note for this clonotype: Being one base from a much bigger clone, this may be a read error. The V gene is TRBV14, the J gene TRBJ1-1; D remains ambiguous. This CDR3 is 15 amino acids long. Per the germline V gene, CDR1 is SGHDN and CDR2 is FVKESK. The CDR3 here is CACSQFGGPNTEAFF. CDR3 nucleotide sequence: TGTGCCTGCAGCCAGTTTGGAGGACCGAACACTGAAGCTTTCTTT.

The sample holds many counts of this clonotype. The chain joins TRBV12-3 or TRBV12-4 to TRBJ1-1, with TRBD1 identical over 8 bases. This CDR3 has 15 residues. V lost 6 bases to trimming and J lost 6 bases; unmatched junction nucleotides: 12. This chain's CDR3 is CASRGGQGGWAEAFF. The CDR3 nucleotides are TGTGCCAGCAGGGGTGGACAGGGAGGATGGGCTGAAGCTTTCTTT.

As regards this clonotype: Germline is not matched at one junction end, which may reflect a read error. V is TRBV6-2 or TRBV6-3 and J is TRBJ2-1; TRBD2 agrees at 7 bases. CDR1 and CDR2 (germline): MNHEY, SVGEGT. CDR3 size: 15 residues. The CDR3 reads CTSSYVGTKNNEQFF. As DNA, the CDR3 is TGTACCAGCAGTTACGTTGGGACTAAAAACAATGAGCAGTTCTTC.

A word on this clonotype: A read error is possible here, since a much larger clone lies one base away. J is TRBJ2-1 and V is TRBV5-4, with D possibly matching TRBD2 (7 bases). The CDR3 sequence is 14 residues long. Germline loops: CDR1 SGHNT, CDR2 YYREEE (reference sequence). CDR3 in amino acids: CASSLGGGNNKQFF. The CDR3 DNA follows: TGTGCCAGCAGCTTAGGGGGGGGGAACAATAAGCAGTTCTTC.

As regards this clonotype: A read error is likely, as this CDR3 ends without the conserved phenylalanine or tryptophan. The V and J genes are TRBV6-6 and TRBJ2-7; D uncertain. The CDR3 consists of 13 residues. The V gene's germline CDR1 is MNHNY and CDR2 SVGAGI (reference sequence). V was cut by 3 bases and J by 4 bases, with 10 bases left in between. The CDR3 loop reads CASSYVSLYEQYI. The CDR3 DNA reads as TGTGCCAGCAGTTATGTCAGCCTATACGAGCAGTACATC.

The V gene is TRBV24-1, the J gene TRBJ1-2; 10 nucleotides line up with TRBD1. V was pared by 3 bases and J by 4 bases, with 4 bases of the junction left unmatched. Germline CDR1 and CDR2: KGHDR and SFDVKD. The CDR3 has 15 residues. The CDR3 protein is CATSDPGQGTYGYTF. Here the CDR3 DNA reads TGTGCCACCAGTGATCCGGGACAGGGGACCTATGGCTACACCTTC.

Notes on this clonotype: This sequence may be a read error, since a much larger clone differs from it by one base. The chain combines TRBV6-6 with TRBJ1-1; D remains unclear. CDR3 length: 11 residues. Germline CDR1 and CDR2: MNHNY and SVGAGI (reference sequence). V lost 6 bases and J 6 bases, leaving 8 bases between the germline ends. The CDR3 reads CASSPKSEAFF. CDR3 nucleotides: TGTGCCAGCAGCCCCAAATCTGAAGCTTTCTTT.

The J gene is TRBJ1-1, the V gene TRBV11-3; D gene uncertain. The germline V gene encodes CDR1 SGHNT and CDR2 YENEEA. V was shortened by 5 bases and J by 7 bases, with 17 bases between the two germline ends. There are 14 residues in the CDR3. The CDR3 coding sequence is TGTGCCAGCAGCCATGGGAGTGCAAGCAATGAAGCTTTCTTT. Encoded protein: CASSHGSASNEAFF.

About this clonotype itself: An end of the junction does not agree with germline; a read error may underlie this. The chain carries TRBV11-2 and TRBJ2-1; 9 nucleotides agree with TRBD2. Germline values: CDR1 SGHAT, CDR2 FQNNGV. CDR3 length equals 15 residues. The CDR3: CASSLTSGSYNGQFF. CDR3 sequence (DNA): TGTGCCAGCAGCTTGACTAGCGGCTCCTACAATGGGCAGTTCTTC.